This T cell receptor beta chain is drawn from a study of blood T cell repertoires in COVID-19. Study in general: Sources were T cells, B-cell-depleted T cells, or PBMCs; the material itself was cDNA or gDNA.

The length of the CDR3 is 13 residues. Germline CDR1 LNHNV, CDR2 YYDKDF (reference sequence). Trimming removed 5 bases from V and 11 bases from J; junction bases left unmatched: 5. In the authors' workflow: The assay estimated nucleated cells by amplifying reference gene primers. The assay was immunoSEQ multiplex PCR, and TCRdb's table has in-frame clones only and misses some. Clone size and the V and J calls come from that table; the DNA yielded D and trimming. Among 250,000 to 300,000 clones listed, around 87% were seen once. Source material: peripheral blood. The receptor comes from a man aged 18 to 29 with active or convalescent COVID-19. The rearrangement uses TRBV15 and TRBJ2-1; 11 bases line up with TRBD2. In nucleotides, the CDR3 is TGTGCCACCAGCCCGACTAGCGGGATCCAGCAGTTCTTC. Its translation: CATSPTSGIQQFF. Full variable domain (missing parts from reference TRBV15 and TRBJ2-1): DAMVIQNPRYQVTQFGKPVTLSCSQTLNHNVMYWYQQKSSQAPKLLFHYYDKDFNNEADTPDNFQSRRPNTSFCFLDIRSPGLGDTAMYLCATSPTSGIQQFFGPGTRLTVL.